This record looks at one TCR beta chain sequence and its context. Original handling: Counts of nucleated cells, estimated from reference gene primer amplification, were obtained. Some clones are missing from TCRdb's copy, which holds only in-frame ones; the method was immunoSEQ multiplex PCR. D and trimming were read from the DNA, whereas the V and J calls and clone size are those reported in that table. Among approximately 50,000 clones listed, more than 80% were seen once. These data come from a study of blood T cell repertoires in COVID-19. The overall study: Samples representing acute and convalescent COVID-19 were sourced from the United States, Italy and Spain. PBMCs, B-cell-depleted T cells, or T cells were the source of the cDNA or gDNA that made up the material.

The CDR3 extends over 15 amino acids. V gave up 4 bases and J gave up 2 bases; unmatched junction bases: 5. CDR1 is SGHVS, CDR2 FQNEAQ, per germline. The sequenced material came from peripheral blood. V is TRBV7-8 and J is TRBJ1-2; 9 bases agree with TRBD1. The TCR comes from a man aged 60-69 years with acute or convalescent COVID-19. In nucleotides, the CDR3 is TGTGCCAGCAGCTCAGGGGGGACAGGGAACTATGGCTACACCTTC. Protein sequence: CASSSGGTGNYGYTF.